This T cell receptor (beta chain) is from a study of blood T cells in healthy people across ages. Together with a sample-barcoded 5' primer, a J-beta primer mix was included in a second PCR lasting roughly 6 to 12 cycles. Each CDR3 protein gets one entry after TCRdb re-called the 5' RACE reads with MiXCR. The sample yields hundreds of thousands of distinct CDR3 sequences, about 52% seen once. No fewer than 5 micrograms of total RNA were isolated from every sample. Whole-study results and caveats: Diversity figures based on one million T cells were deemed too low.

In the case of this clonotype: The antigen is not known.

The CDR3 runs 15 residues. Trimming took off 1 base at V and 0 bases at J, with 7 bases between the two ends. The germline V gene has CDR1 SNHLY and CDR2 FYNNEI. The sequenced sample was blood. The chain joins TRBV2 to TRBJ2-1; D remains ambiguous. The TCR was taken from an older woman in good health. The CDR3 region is CASSEGRSSYNEQFF. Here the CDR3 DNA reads TGTGCCAGCAGTGAAGGGCGGAGCTCCTACAATGAGCAGTTCTTC.